This entry concerns a single T cell receptor (beta chain). Its matching antigen is unknown. The data were obtained in a study of T cell responses to AZD1222 COVID-19 vaccine. Study-wide results and limits: Among AZD1222 vaccinees, only six or seven were seropositive at baseline.

The germline V and J ends were trimmed by 4 bases and 8 bases, with 15 bases remaining between them. This CDR3 comprises 14 residues. Germline values: CDR1 SGHKS, CDR2 YYEKEE (reference sequence). Sequencing was performed with immunoSEQ multiplex PCR; in TCRdb, only in-frame clones are kept and a portion is missing. This table holds under 110,000 clones, about nine tenths found once. The material was peripheral blood, obtained on day 0 of AZD1222 vaccination. This receptor was obtained from an adult in good health. V usage is TRBV5-5 and J usage is TRBJ1-4, with D uncertain. CDR3 amino acids: CASSPQDTREKLFF. CDR3 DNA: TGTGCCAGCAGCCCTCAAGACACCAGGGAAAAACTGTTTTTT.